These 15 T cell receptor beta chains were all obtained from the same sample, sequenced in a study of T cells after yellow fever vaccination. TCRdb ran MiXCR on the 5' RACE reads and lists one entry per CDR3 protein. The table has 400,000 or so distinct CDR3 sequences, 11% seen once. The sequences come from PBMCs, collected on the day of the first yellow fever vaccination. These receptor sequences come from a man aged 18 to 30 who received the YFV17D yellow fever vaccine.

The rearrangement uses TRBV18 and TRBJ1-5; TRBD1 matches 10 bases. In germline, CDR1 is KGHSH, CDR2 LQKENI. The CDR3 has 15 residues. V gave up 6 bases and J gave up 3 bases; unmatched junction bases: 5. The CDR3 nucleotides read TGTGCCAGCTCGGTGGGACAGGGGATCAATCAGCCCCAGCATTTT. It encodes CASSVGQGINQPQHF. The variable domain in full, completed from reference TRBV18 and TRBJ1-5, reads NAGVMQNPRHLVRRRGQEARLRCSPMKGHSHVYWYRQLPEEGLKFMVYLQKENIIDESGMPKERFSAEFPKEGPSILRIQQVVRGDSAAYFCASSVGQGINQPQHFGDGTRLSIL.

The genes are TRBV12-3 or TRBV12-4 and TRBJ2-3; 7 bases map to TRBD1. The CDR3 runs 13 residues. The V and J ends lost 5 bases and 9 bases, in that order; junction bases with no gene match: 8. CDR3 nucleotides: TGTGCCAGCAGTGGACAGGACCTTTTCACGCAGTATTTT. It is translated as CASSGQDLFTQYF.

The chain is built from TRBV5-4 and TRBJ1-1, with 7 bases that match TRBD1. Per germline, CDR1 SGHNT and CDR2 YYREEE (reference sequence). V was clipped by 4 bases and J by 0 bases; unmatched bases: 6. This CDR3 contains 15 residues. The CDR3 loop reads CASSPRQGMNTEAFF. CDR3 in DNA: TGTGCCAGCAGCCCCCGACAGGGAATGAACACTGAAGCTTTCTTT. The complete variable domain, with remaining parts taken from reference TRBV5-4 and TRBJ1-1, reads ETGVTQSPTHLIKTRGQQVTLRCSSQSGHNTVSWYQQALGQGPQFIFQYYREEENGRGNFPPRFSGLQFPNYSSELNVNALELDDSALYLCASSPRQGMNTEAFFGQGTRLTVV.

This clonotype was seen only a few times. The V and J genes are TRBV2 and TRBJ2-5; D may be TRBD2 (6 bases). Germline V CDR1 and CDR2: SNHLY, FYNNEI. Between the trimmed V and J ends, which lost 8 bases and 0 bases, there was a span of 7 bases. CDR3 length: 12 amino acids. The CDR3 coding sequence is TGTGCCAGCGGGGGGTACCAAGAGACCCAGTACTTC. Its protein is CASGGYQETQYF. Full variable domain (outside the CDR3, taken from reference TRBV2 and TRBJ2-5): EPEVTQTPSHQVTQMGQEVILRCVPISNHLYFYWYRQILGQKVEFLVSFYNNEISEKSEIFDDQFSVERPDGSNFTLKIRSTKLEDSAMYFCASGGYQETQYFGPGTRLLVL.

This clonotype has more than one count but fewer than ten. This chain connects TRBV7-2 to TRBJ1-4; D is possibly TRBD1 (5 bases). The CDR3 extends over 17 amino acids. Germline CDR1 and CDR2: SGHTA and FQGNSA. V was pared by 1 base and J by 0 bases, with 12 bases between. CDR3 sequence (DNA): TGTGCCAGCAGCTTAGTCAGGGCAGAAACAACTAATGAAAAACTGTTTTTT. Protein product: CASSLVRAETTNEKLFF. The variable domain in full, with the rest retrieved from reference TRBV7-2 and TRBJ1-4, is GAGVSQSPSNKVTEKGKDVELRCDPISGHTALYWYRQSLGQGLEFLIYFQGNSAPDKSGLPSDRFSAERTGGSVSTLTIQRTQQEDSAVYLCASSLVRAETTNEKLFFGSGTQLSVL.

This clonotype appeared a few times. The chain has TRBV10-2 and TRBJ2-1, with 12 bases fitting TRBD2. This CDR3 is built from 14 residues. V lost 8 bases to trimming and J lost 9 bases; unmatched junction nucleotides: 8. The germline V gene encodes CDR1 WSHSY and CDR2 SAAADI. The CDR3 nucleotides read TGCGCCAGCGACCCTAGCGGGGGGGCCAGTGAGCAGTTCTTC. It yields the protein CASDPSGGASEQFF.

This clonotype has a handful of counts. The V and J genes are TRBV12-3 or TRBV12-4 and TRBJ2-1; 12 nucleotides match TRBD2. There are 15 residues in the CDR3. V dropped 6 bases and J dropped 9; count of bases not matched to a gene: 9. The CDR3: CASSIPSGGAFEQFF. CDR3 coding DNA: TGTGCCAGCAGCATACCTAGCGGGGGGGCCTTTGAGCAGTTCTTC.

This clonotype was observed a few times. This chain connects TRBV12-3 or TRBV12-4 to TRBJ1-2, with 7 bases that match TRBD1. Germline trimming cut 11 bases from V and 3 bases from J; bases unmatched to any gene: 6. CDR3 size: 12 residues. CDR3 nucleotides: TGTGCCGGGAGCAGGGGGGACTATGGCTACACCTTC. Its protein is CAGSRGDYGYTF.

V is TRBV18 and J is TRBJ2-7; TRBD1 might be the D (6 bases). Per the germline V gene, CDR1 is KGHSH and CDR2 is LQKENI. The length of the CDR3 is 14 residues. V gave up 6 bases and J gave up 6 bases, with 18 bases separating them. The CDR3, as DNA: TGTGCCAGCTCCCCTATGAGTTCAGGGGTCGAGCAGTACTTC. It codes for CASSPMSSGVEQYF.

This clonotype was observed a few times. The rearrangement joins TRBV3-1 to TRBJ2-4; TRBD1 agrees at 12 bases. The germline V gene encodes CDR1 LGHDT and CDR2 YNNKEL (reference sequence). The CDR3 has 14 amino acids. The V and J ends lost 3 bases and 8 bases, in that order; junction bases with no gene match: 2. The CDR3 DNA is TGTGCCAGCAGCCAGGGACAGGGGGCTGACATTCAGTACTTC. This sequence encodes CASSQGQGADIQYF.

This clonotype was detected a few times. The V call is TRBV2, the J call TRBJ2-4, with D hard to call. V was shortened by 4 bases and J by 8 bases, with 12 bases between the two germline ends. CDR1 is SNHLY, CDR2 FYNNEI, per germline. This CDR3 contains 13 residues. CDR3 region: CASSGRNLDIQYF. In nucleotides, the CDR3 is TGTGCCAGCAGTGGGAGAAACCTAGACATTCAGTACTTC.

This chain connects TRBV5-1 to TRBJ1-2; 10 bases align to TRBD1. The CDR3 sequence is 14 residues long. The trim removed 6 bases at V and 2 bases at J, leaving 4 bases unmatched. Germline CDR1 is SGHRS and CDR2 is YFSETQ. The CDR3 sequence is CASNGQGGNYGYTF. CDR3 coding DNA: TGCGCCAGCAACGGACAGGGGGGGAACTATGGCTACACCTTC. The whole variable domain, remainder taken from reference TRBV5-1 and TRBJ1-2, is KAGVTQTPRYLIKTRGQQVTLSCSPISGHRSVSWYQQTPGQGLQFLFEYFSETQRNKGNFPGRFSGRQFSNSRSEMNVSTLELGDSALYLCASNGQGGNYGYTFGSGTRLTVV.

The V call is TRBV29-1, the J call TRBJ2-1; D perhaps matches TRBD2 (5 bases). Trimming pared 3 bases from V and 0 bases from J, leaving 15 bases between. This CDR3 spans 16 amino acids. Germline CDR1 reads SQVTM; CDR2 reads ANQGSEA. The CDR3 DNA reads as TGCAGCGTTGACGGGAAAACAGCGGACTCCTACAATGAGCAGTTCTTC. Translating it yields CSVDGKTADSYNEQFF.

This sequence joins TRBV3-1 and TRBJ2-1; 11 bases align to TRBD1. Looked up from germline, CDR1 is LGHDT and CDR2 is YNNKEL (reference sequence). J was trimmed by 4 bases and V by 1 base; bases with no gene match: 6. This CDR3 region has 17 residues. The CDR3 DNA is TGTGCCAGCAGCCAAGGTCCGGGACAGGGGGATTACAATGAGCAGTTCTTC. It is translated as CASSQGPGQGDYNEQFF.

Ten or more counts support this clonotype. The gene calls are TRBV7-2 and TRBJ2-5; 8 bases are a match to TRBD2. The V segment lost 3 bases and the J segment 5 bases; nucleotides outside the gene matches: 2. This CDR3 is 13 amino acids long. Germline V gene lookup returns CDR1 SGHTA and CDR2 FQGNSA. The CDR3 DNA reads as TGTGCCAGCAGCTTGGGCGGGAGGGAGACCCAGTACTTC. Its translation is CASSLGGRETQYF.